Below, 21 T cell receptor beta chains from the same sample are listed, as sequenced in a study of CD8+CD57+ T cells in acquired aplastic anemia. For sequencing, patients were chosen who had shown expansion of CD8+CD57+ cells by flow cytometry. The TCR beta profiling, which covered VDJ combination and CDR3 sequence, was carried out using genomic DNA as the template. TCRdb re-analysed the reads in MiXCR, keeping a single row per CDR3 protein. The table shows 150,000 to 200,000 distinct CDR3 sequences, with less than 60% occurring only once. The sequenced sample consisted of sorted CD4+, CD8+, or CD8+CD57+ T cells (not recorded which) from PBMCs. Receptors were obtained from a human donor with aplastic anemia.

This clonotype was counted ten times or more. V and J are TRBV7-2 and TRBJ2-3; D is unresolved. This CDR3 has 12 amino acids. The germline CDR1 and CDR2 sequences are SGHTA and FQGNSA. Trimming cost V 5 bases and J 2 bases, with 5 bases left between them. CDR3 amino acids: CASSQYTDTQYF. CDR3 bases: TGTGCCAGCAGCCAGTACACAGATACGCAGTATTTT.

In this sample, this clonotype turned up many times. This rearrangement joins TRBV2 to TRBJ1-5, with D possibly TRBD1 on 6 matching bases. The CDR3 is made up of 13 amino acids. The V and J ends lost 7 bases and 6 bases respectively, with 13 bases between them. Germline lookup yields CDR1 SNHLY and CDR2 FYNNEI. The CDR3 DNA reads TGTGCCAGCAACGTCGGGGGCGTTCAGCCCCAGCATTTT. Residues: CASNVGGVQPQHF.

This clonotype was seen at least ten times. This CDR3 is CASSSGTGTAYEQYF. CDR3 sequence (DNA): TGCGCCAGCAGCTCAGGAACAGGGACCGCCTACGAGCAGTACTTC. The chain combines TRBV5-1 with TRBJ2-7, with D possibly matching TRBD1 (6 bases). CDR3 length equals 15 residues. CDR1 and CDR2 (germline): SGHRS, YFSETQ. The V end was cut by 3 bases, the J end by 2 bases, with 15 bases between.

V usage is TRBV4-2 and J usage is TRBJ2-5, with D unclear. The CDR3 has 12 residues. V lost 4 bases and J 5 bases, leaving 8 bases between the germline ends. Looked up from germline, CDR1 is LGHNA and CDR2 is YNFKEQ. The CDR3 nucleotides are TGTGCCAGCAGCCCGGAGAGGGAGACCCAGTACTTC. Translating gives CASSPERETQYF.

The chain couples TRBV10-3 to TRBJ1-5; 11 nucleotides agree with TRBD1. The CDR3 extends over 16 amino acids. Germline loops: CDR1 ENHRY, CDR2 SYGVKD. Trimming at V came to 8 bases and at J to 2 bases, leaving 8 bases not matched to a gene. The CDR3 sequence is CAIGGQGAFGNQPQHF. The CDR3 DNA reads TGTGCCATCGGAGGACAGGGGGCTTTTGGCAATCAGCCCCAGCATTTT.

A remark on this clonotype: Germline and junction disagree at one end, which may indicate a read error. The DNA of the CDR3 is TGTGCCATCAGCTTTCCGGGGGCCGGCGATGAGCAGTTCTTC. Protein sequence: CAISFPGAGDEQFF. J is TRBJ2-1 and V is TRBV11-2; possibly TRBD1 or TRBD2 for D (6 bases each). The CDR3 is 14 residues long. Germline V gene data show CDR1 as SGHAT and CDR2 as FQNNGV.

This chain joins TRBV12-3 or TRBV12-4 and TRBJ2-3; TRBD2 matches at 9 bases. The CDR3 totals 16 residues. The junction had 8 bases not matched to a gene; V was cut back by 5 bases and J by 2 bases. CDR3 amino acids: CASSPLSGGATDTQYF. As DNA, the CDR3 is TGTGCCAGCAGTCCGCTTAGCGGGGGAGCCACAGATACGCAGTATTTT.

This chain uses TRBV12-3 or TRBV12-4 with TRBJ1-2; TRBD1 is a possible D gene (5 bases). Trimming took 1 base from V and 10 from J, leaving 10 bases between them. The CDR3 has 12 amino acids. CDR3 sequence (DNA): TGTGCCAGCAGTTTAGATCCGGGGCCCTACACCTTC. This gives the protein CASSLDPGPYTF.

The chain recombines TRBV2 with TRBJ1-3; TRBD1 aligns across 7 bases. Germline V gives CDR1 SNHLY, CDR2 FYNNEI. The CDR3 spans 15 residues. Trimming cost V 7 bases and J 3 bases; bases outside gene matches: 9. The CDR3 is CASTGQDLFGNTIYF. CDR3 nucleotide sequence: TGTGCCAGCACTGGACAGGACCTCTTTGGAAACACCATATATTTT.

V gene TRBV2 combines with J gene TRBJ2-7; D gene ambiguous. Germline V gives CDR1 SNHLY, CDR2 FYNNEI. The ends were cut back, 5 bases at V and 2 bases at J, with 10 bases in the middle. There are 13 residues in the CDR3. In nucleotides, the CDR3 is TGTGCCAGCAGTTTGCGGTCGACCTACGAGCAGTACTTC. It specifies CASSLRSTYEQYF.

The V call is TRBV24-1, the J call TRBJ2-2, with D possibly being TRBD1 (6 bases). This CDR3 has 14 amino acids. Trimming took 3 bases from V and 5 from J, leaving 9 bases between them. Germline CDR1 KGHDR, CDR2 SFDVKD. CDR3 in DNA: TGTGCCACCAGTGATGCACAGGGAACCGGGGAGCTGTTTTTT. This codes for CATSDAQGTGELFF.

The chain carries TRBV7-6 and TRBJ2-7, with D uncertain. The V and J ends lost 1 base and 3 bases respectively, with 10 bases between them. CDR3 length: 14 amino acids. CDR1 and CDR2 from the germline V gene are SGHVS and FNYEAQ. The CDR3 coding sequence is TGTGCCAGCAGCTTAGGAGTAGGGCTCTACGAGCAGTACTTC. Its protein is CASSLGVGLYEQYF.

The rearrangement uses TRBV24-1 and TRBJ2-5; 8 bases are shared with TRBD1. J was trimmed by 1 base and V by 9 bases; bases with no gene match: 6. The germline V gene encodes CDR1 KGHDR and CDR2 SFDVKD. The CDR3 runs to 14 residues. The CDR3, as DNA: TGTGCCACCCAACGACAGGGGTCCCAAGAGACCCAGTACTTC. Amino acid sequence: CATQRQGSQETQYF.

With respect to this clonotype: A much larger clone differs from this one at a single base, so this may be a read error. The genes are TRBV12-3 or TRBV12-4 and TRBJ2-7, with 8 bases that match TRBD1. The CDR3 extends over 15 amino acids. Unmatched junction bases numbered 11, after V lost 5 bases and J lost 5 bases. The CDR3 is CASSILRQGTHEQYF. The CDR3, as DNA: TGTGCCAGCAGTATACTCCGACAGGGGACTCACGAGCAGTACTTC.

J is TRBJ1-1 and V is TRBV19; 9 positions match TRBD1. Germline values: CDR1 LNHDA, CDR2 SQIVND (reference sequence). The J segment lost 5 bases and the V segment lost 6 bases, leaving 7 bases of the junction unmatched. The CDR3 has 14 amino acids. CDR3 loop: CASRPGTGWTEAFF. The DNA for the CDR3 is TGTGCCAGTAGACCCGGGACAGGGTGGACTGAAGCTTTCTTT.

The sample holds many counts of this clonotype. The J gene is TRBJ2-2, the V gene TRBV7-9; maybe TRBD2 (5 bases). V lost 5 bases, J lost 8 bases, and 12 bases lay in between. The germline V gene encodes CDR1 SEHNR and CDR2 FQNEAQ (reference sequence). CDR3 length: 13 amino acids. The CDR3: CASSENEGGELFF. The DNA of the CDR3 is TGTGCCAGCAGCGAAAACGAGGGAGGGGAGCTGTTTTTT.

Remarks on this clonotype: A single base separates this from a much larger clone, so it may be a read error. This sequence joins TRBV10-3 and TRBJ1-6, with TRBD1 matching 7 bases. CDR1 ENHRY and CDR2 SYGVKD come from the germline V gene. The CDR3 has 15 residues. V lost 5 bases to trimming and J lost 7 bases; unmatched junction nucleotides: 8. CDR3 loop: CAISYSATGNSPLHF. As DNA, the CDR3 is TGTGCCATCAGTTACTCGGCGACAGGGAATTCACCCCTCCACTTT.

The genes are TRBV19 and TRBJ2-1; 10 nucleotides agree with TRBD2. J was trimmed by 6 bases and V by 3 bases; bases with no gene match: 8. The CDR3 is 16 residues long. CDR1 is LNHDA and CDR2 is SQIVND in the germline V gene (reference sequence). CDR3 nucleotide sequence: TGTGCCAGTAGTATTCCCTTTAGCGGGAGGACCAATGAGCAGTTCTTC. This codes for CASSIPFSGRTNEQFF. Full variable domain (rest looked up from reference TRBV19 and TRBJ2-1): DGGITQSPKYLFRKEGQNVTLSCEQNLNHDAMYWYRQDPGQGLRLIYYSQIVNDFQKGDIAEGYSVSREKKESFPLTVTSAQKNPTAFYLCASSIPFSGRTNEQFFGPGTRLTVL.

The J gene is TRBJ1-2, the V gene TRBV29-1; 7 positions agree with TRBD1. The germline V gene encodes CDR1 SQVTM and CDR2 ANQGSEA. The CDR3 spans 13 residues. V dropped 6 bases and J dropped 6; count of bases not matched to a gene: 10. CDR3 region: CSVWTGLENGYTF. Written as DNA, the CDR3 is TGCAGCGTCTGGACAGGCCTAGAGAATGGCTACACCTTC.

This clonotype occurred many times. This rearrangement joins TRBV19 to TRBJ2-1, with 10 bases identical to TRBD1. Germline V lookup: CDR1 LNHDA, CDR2 SQIVND (reference sequence). J lost 3 bases, V lost 8 bases, and 7 bases had no gene match. This CDR3 comprises 15 residues. CDR3 sequence reads: CASSSGTGDYNEQFF. CDR3 nucleotide sequence: TGTGCCAGTTCCTCCGGGACAGGGGACTACAATGAGCAGTTCTTC.

This clonotype was observed at least ten times. The gene calls are TRBV6-1 and TRBJ1-2, with 8 nucleotides matching TRBD1. Germline V CDR1 and CDR2: MNHNS, SASEGT. This CDR3 has 12 residues. With 5 bases clipped from V and 8 bases from J, the junction kept 4 bases outside the gene matches. The CDR3 nucleotides read TGTGCCAGCAGTCCGACAGGGGAGGGCTACACCTTC. This sequence encodes CASSPTGEGYTF.